A selection of T cell receptor beta chains follows, all from one sample in a study of identical twins. TCRdb fed the 5' RACE reads into MiXCR, producing one record per CDR3 protein. The sample carries about 530,000 distinct CDR3 sequences, around 20% recorded once. The sample also formed part of further work on yellow fever vaccine responses in identical twins.

Sequencing used CD4+ T cells sorted from blood. Source of these receptors: a woman between 18 and 29 years old in good health. CDR3s include the opening cysteine and the closing phenylalanine or tryptophan. The D gene is left open where the match is weak. Not all rows give a size; the values are once, few, many and, for expanded clones, a class.

j_call | d_call | v_call | clone_size | cdr3_aa | cdr3_nt
TRBJ2-5 | . | TRBV10-3 | . | CAITSGSPRETQYF | TGTGCCATCACCTCGGGATCCCCTCGGGAGACCCAGTACTTC
TRBJ2-7 | TRBD2 | TRBV28 | . | CASSLPVAGAREQYF | TGTGCCAGCAGTTTACCAGTAGCGGGAGCGAGGGAGCAGTACTTC
TRBJ1-6 | TRBD1 | TRBV6-1 | few | CASSQRDRASSVLHF | TGTGCCAGCAGTCAACGGGACAGGGCGTCGTCAGTCCTCCACTTT
TRBJ2-1 | . | TRBV10-3 | few | CAISAGVEQFF | TGTGCCATCAGTGCGGGGGTAGAGCAGTTCTTC
TRBJ2-1 | . | TRBV5-1 | few | CASSEQGYEQFF | TGCGCCAGCAGCGAACAGGGTTATGAGCAGTTCTTC
TRBJ2-1 | . | TRBV6-1 | . | CASSDSSYNEQFF | TGTGCCAGCAGTGACAGCTCCTACAATGAGCAGTTCTTC
TRBJ2-1 | TRBD2 | TRBV7-9 | few | CASSLLAGERGEQFF | TGTGCCAGCAGCTTACTAGCGGGAGAGAGGGGTGAGCAGTTCTTC
TRBJ2-2 | . | TRBV7-8 | few | CASSPTPTSIPGELFF | TGTGCCAGCAGCCCTACACCCACTAGTATTCCCGGGGAGCTGTTTTTT
TRBJ1-1 | . | TRBV11-1 | few | CASSLSPTVDTEAFF | TGTGCCAGCAGCTTAAGCCCTACCGTCGATACTGAAGCTTTCTTT
TRBJ1-1 | . | TRBV19 | . | CASSRDPGWGTEAFF | TGTGCCAGTAGTAGGGATCCGGGATGGGGGACTGAAGCTTTCTTT
TRBJ2-7 | . | TRBV27 | . | CASSPRRQAPFSYEQYF | TGTGCCAGCAGTCCGCGCCGACAGGCACCCTTTTCCTACGAGCAGTACTTC
TRBJ1-1 | TRBD1 | TRBV7-2 | few | CASSFSGTAAEAFF | TGTGCCAGCAGCTTTTCGGGGACAGCGGCTGAAGCTTTCTTT
TRBJ1-2 | . | TRBV12-3/TRBV12-4 | . | CASSQPAINYGYTF | TGTGCCAGCAGCCAACCGGCTATTAACTATGGCTACACCTTC
TRBJ1-5 | . | TRBV5-5 | . | CASSLGGVDRQPQHF | TGTGCCAGCAGCTTGGGAGGGGTCGATCGCCAGCCCCAGCATTTT
TRBJ2-5 | . | TRBV28 | few | CASSPRFNQETQYF | TGTGCCAGCAGTCCCCGCTTTAACCAAGAGACCCAGTACTTC
TRBJ1-6 | TRBD1 | TRBV28 | . | CASSPGDRGVGPLHF | TGTGCCAGCAGCCCCGGGGACAGGGGGGTAGGGCCCCTCCACTTT
TRBJ1-1 | . | TRBV5-6 | . | CASSLGGQVTEAFF | TGTGCCAGCAGCTTGGGGGGCCAGGTCACTGAAGCTTTCTTT
TRBJ2-3 | . | TRBV11-2 | many | CASSLGGRTQYF | TGTGCCAGCAGCTTGGGGGGCCGTACGCAGTATTTT
TRBJ1-2 | . | TRBV19 | . | CASSIEGNGYTF | TGTGCCAGTAGTATTGAAGGGAATGGCTACACCTTC
TRBJ1-4 | . | TRBV20-1 | few | CSARVSGEEKLFF | TGCAGTGCTAGAGTCTCCGGGGAAGAAAAACTGTTTTTT
TRBJ1-3 | . | TRBV12-3/TRBV12-4 | . | CASSFRQSSGNTIYF | TGTGCCAGCAGTTTCCGACAGTCCTCTGGAAACACCATATATTTT
TRBJ2-2 | . | TRBV7-7 | . | CASKGGINTGELFF | TGTGCCAGCAAAGGGGGGATAAACACCGGGGAGCTGTTTTTT
TRBJ1-2 | TRBD1 | TRBV24-1 | few | CATSGRGHGNYGYTF | TGTGCCACCAGTGGCAGGGGGCATGGTAACTATGGCTACACCTTC
TRBJ1-1 | TRBD1 | TRBV4-2 | few | CASSQEGGTGGMNTEAFF | TGTGCCAGCAGCCAAGAAGGGGGGACAGGGGGCATGAACACTGAAGCTTTCTTT
TRBJ2-7 | TRBD1 | TRBV10-3 | few | CAGYRGTHAYEQYF | TGTGCCGGATACAGGGGGACTCACGCCTACGAGCAGTACTTC
TRBJ2-7 | TRBD2 | TRBV9 | . | CASSIGLAGEQYF | TGTGCCAGCAGCATAGGACTAGCGGGCGAGCAGTACTTC
TRBJ2-7 | . | TRBV18 | . | CASSHTAGEQYF | TGTGCCAGCTCACACACAGCGGGCGAGCAGTACTTC
TRBJ2-1 | . | TRBV29-1 | . | CSVTHRLVHEQFF | TGCAGCGTTACCCACCGACTAGTCCATGAGCAGTTCTTC
TRBJ2-3 | . | TRBV5-1 | . | CASSYGQSGDTQYF | TGCGCCAGCAGCTACGGACAAAGCGGAGATACGCAGTATTTT